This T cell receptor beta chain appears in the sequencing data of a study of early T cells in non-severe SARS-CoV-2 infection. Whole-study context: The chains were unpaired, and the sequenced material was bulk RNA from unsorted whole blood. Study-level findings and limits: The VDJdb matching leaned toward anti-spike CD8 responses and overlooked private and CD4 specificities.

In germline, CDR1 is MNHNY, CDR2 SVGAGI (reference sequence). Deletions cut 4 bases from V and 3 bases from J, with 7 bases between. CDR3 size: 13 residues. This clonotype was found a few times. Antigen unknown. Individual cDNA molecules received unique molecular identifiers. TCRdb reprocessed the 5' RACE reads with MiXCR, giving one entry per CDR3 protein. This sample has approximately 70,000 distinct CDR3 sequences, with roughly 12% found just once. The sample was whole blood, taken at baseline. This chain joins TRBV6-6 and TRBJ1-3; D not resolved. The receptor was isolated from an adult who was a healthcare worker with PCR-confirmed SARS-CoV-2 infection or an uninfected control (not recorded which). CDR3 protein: CASSFGSGNTIYF. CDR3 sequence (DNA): TGTGCCAGCAGTTTTGGTAGTGGAAACACCATATATTTT.